Listed here are 26 T cell receptor beta chains from one sample, sequenced in a study of response to subunit inactivated influenza vaccine. TCRdb re-called the RT-PCR reads through MiXCR, storing one row per CDR3 protein. The sample consists of under 200,000 distinct CDR3 sequences, approximately 10% of them appearing once. The material sequenced was non-naive T cells sorted from PBMCs, taken 40 to 50 days after vaccination. The receptors originated from a man aged 50 to 60 who received an inactivated influenza vaccine.

This chain uses TRBV20-1 with TRBJ2-1; maybe TRBD2 (6 bases). Germline CDR1 reads DFQATT; CDR2 reads SNEGSKA (reference sequence). The length of the CDR3 is 14 residues. V was clipped by 0 bases and J by 7 bases, with 13 bases between them. The CDR3 loop is CSARDPGTPNEQFF. The CDR3 nucleotides are TGCAGTGCTAGAGATCCCGGGACTCCAAATGAGCAGTTCTTC.

There are a few counts of this clonotype. This chain uses TRBV6-5 with TRBJ2-3; possible D gene TRBD1, 5 bases. This CDR3 has 16 amino acids. Germline lookup yields CDR1 MNHEY and CDR2 SVGAGI. The V and J ends lost 0 bases and 0 bases respectively, with 10 bases between them. The CDR3 is CASSYSQGWSTDTQYF. The CDR3, as DNA: TGTGCCAGCAGTTACTCCCAGGGATGGAGCACAGATACGCAGTATTTT.

V is TRBV6-5 and J is TRBJ1-5; a weak D match, TRBD1 (6 bases). Germline loops: CDR1 MNHEY, CDR2 SVGAGI. V shed 3 bases and J shed 7 bases, with 10 bases lying between them. CDR3 size: 13 residues. CDR3 sequence (DNA): TGTGCCAGCAGTTATGGCAGGGGCCAGCCCCAGCATTTT. Translation: CASSYGRGQPQHF.

This clonotype was seen many times. The rearrangement joins TRBV7-6 to TRBJ2-7; D gene uncertain. Trimming cost V 5 bases and J 3 bases, with 14 bases left between them. This CDR3 contains 14 residues. Per germline, CDR1 SGHVS and CDR2 FNYEAQ. The CDR3 loop reads CASSPLDGSYEQYF. CDR3 DNA: TGTGCCAGCAGCCCCCTCGACGGAAGCTACGAGCAGTACTTC. Filled out from reference TRBV7-6 and TRBJ2-7, the complete variable domain reads GAGVSQSPRYKVTKRGQDVALRCDPISGHVSLYWYRQALGQGPEFLTYFNYEAQQDKSGLPNDRFSAERPEGSISTLTIQRTEQRDSAMYRCASSPLDGSYEQYFGPGTRLTVT.

The chain recombines TRBV7-3 with TRBJ2-1; TRBD2 aligns across 10 bases. Germline CDR1 and CDR2: SGHTA and FQGTGA. The CDR3 has 14 residues. Losses at the gene ends were 5 bases for V and 8 bases for J; bases not matched to a gene: 6. CDR3 sequence: CASSQYGTSDEQFF. DNA for the CDR3: TGTGCCAGCAGCCAGTACGGGACTAGCGATGAGCAGTTCTTC.

This rearrangement joins TRBV7-2 to TRBJ1-3, with D unclear. V lost 1 base and J lost 1, with 11 bases in between. From germline, CDR1 is SGHTA and CDR2 FQGNSA. The CDR3 runs to 16 residues. This chain's CDR3 is CASSLEAGLSGNTIYF. The DNA of the CDR3 is TGTGCCAGCAGCTTAGAGGCAGGTTTGTCTGGAAACACCATATATTTT.

This clonotype was seen only a few times. The J gene is TRBJ2-4, the V gene TRBV9; 7 nucleotides match TRBD2. Germline assignment: CDR1 SGDLS and CDR2 YYNGEE. The V gene end was trimmed by 6 bases and the J gene end by 1 base; junction bases not matched to a gene: 7. The CDR3 spans 15 residues. The CDR3 region has the DNA TGTGCCAGCAATCGGCTGGGGGGGGCCAAAAACATTCAGTACTTC. It codes for CASNRLGGAKNIQYF.

The chain combines TRBV20-1 with TRBJ2-7, with D possibly TRBD1 on 6 matching bases. This CDR3 is built from 12 residues. Between the trimmed V and J ends, which lost 3 bases and 2 bases, there was a span of 8 bases. CDR1 and CDR2 from the germline V gene are DFQATT and SNEGSKA (reference sequence). The CDR3 here is CSARDSAYEQYF. The CDR3 DNA reads as TGCAGTGCTAGGGACAGCGCCTACGAGCAGTACTTC.

The CDR3 DNA follows: TGCAGTGCTAGCAGGCGGGAGAGGGAGTTCTTC. Amino acids: CSASRREREFF. V usage is TRBV20-1 and J usage is TRBJ2-1; 7 nucleotides match TRBD2. The CDR3 length is 11 residues. CDR1 and CDR2 from the germline V gene are DFQATT and SNEGSKA (reference sequence). After removal of 3 bases from V and 14 bases from J, the junction contained 7 bases not matched to a gene.

This chain joins TRBV6-4 and TRBJ1-6; a possible D gene is TRBD1 (5 bases). The CDR3 runs to 13 residues. CDR1 and CDR2 (germline): MRHNA, SNTAGT. Trimming pared 6 bases from V and 6 bases from J, leaving 9 bases between. DNA of the CDR3: TGTGCCAGCAGAAAAGGGGTTAATTCACCCCTCCACTTT. It specifies CASRKGVNSPLHF.

The rearrangement links TRBV5-1 to TRBJ2-2; no definite D call. This CDR3 is built from 15 residues. V was shortened by 1 base and J by 3 bases, with 10 bases between the two germline ends. Germline V gives CDR1 SGHRS, CDR2 YFSETQ. Here the CDR3 reads CASSLSTVDTGELFF. The CDR3 bases are TGCGCCAGCAGCTTGTCCACGGTTGACACCGGGGAGCTGTTTTTT.

This clonotype came up many times. The chain combines TRBV29-1 with TRBJ2-7; a possible D gene is TRBD2 (6 bases). From germline, CDR1 is SQVTM and CDR2 ANQGSEA. The CDR3 contains 13 residues. Trimming left V 6 bases short and J 6 bases short, with 18 bases between. The CDR3 coding sequence is TGCAGCGTGGGACGGGAGACCTCTACCGAGCAGTACTTC. Protein: CSVGRETSTEQYF.

This clonotype occurred a few times. The rearrangement joins TRBV25-1 to TRBJ1-1; tentatively, D is TRBD1 (6 bases). V lost 5 bases and J 1 base, leaving 8 bases between the germline ends. The CDR3 has 13 residues. Germline values: CDR1 MGHDK, CDR2 SYGVNS. CDR3 coding DNA: TGTGCCAGCAGTACGACAGGGAACACTGAAGCTTTCTTT. Its protein product is CASSTTGNTEAFF.

This clonotype was picked up many times. The V call is TRBV10-3, the J call TRBJ2-1; D is ambiguous. V lost 0 bases and J 5 bases, leaving 8 bases between the germline ends. The CDR3 totals 14 residues. Germline CDR1 ENHRY, CDR2 SYGVKD. As DNA, the CDR3 is TGTGCCATCAGTGAGTCGGGCCGAAACAATGAGCAGTTCTTC. It specifies CAISESGRNNEQFF.

The CDR3 nucleotides are TGTGCCAGCAGCCAAGCGGGGACAGGGGGCACCGGGGAGCTGTTTTTT. Translating gives CASSQAGTGGTGELFF. The rearrangement uses TRBV4-2 and TRBJ2-2; 11 bases agree with TRBD1. V lost 1 base and J lost 4; bases outside the gene matches: 2. Germline CDR1 LGHNA, CDR2 YNFKEQ. This CDR3 spans 16 amino acids.

This clonotype occurred a few times. The V call is TRBV29-1, the J call TRBJ1-2, with no clear D. The germline V and J ends were trimmed by 6 bases and 4 bases, with 12 bases remaining between them. The CDR3 covers 12 residues. Germline V gene sequence: CDR1 SQVTM, CDR2 ANQGSEA. In DNA, the CDR3 is TGCAGCGTAGCAACTAGGGCCTATGGCTACACCTTC. Its protein product is CSVATRAYGYTF. The full variable domain, with the rest looked up from reference TRBV29-1 and TRBJ1-2, is SAVISQKPSRDICQRGTSLTIQCQVDSQVTMMFWYRQQPGQSLTLIATANQGSEATYESGFVIDKFPISRPNLTFSTLTVSNMSPEDSSIYLCSVATRAYGYTFGSGTRLTVV.

This clonotype came up many times. The CDR3 DNA is TGTGCCAGCAGAGGTGGTGGGGAGCAGTACTTC. The encoded protein is CASRGGGEQYF. J is TRBJ2-7 and V is TRBV28; D is undetermined. Germline V lookup: CDR1 MDHEN, CDR2 SYDVKM. The CDR3 length is 11 residues. Trimming removed 6 bases from V and 7 bases from J, with 10 bases in between.

This CDR3 is CASSPGTLDHYEQYF. The CDR3 nucleotides are TGTGCCAGCAGCCCAGGGACACTGGACCACTACGAGCAGTACTTC. This rearrangement joins TRBV12-3 or TRBV12-4 to TRBJ2-7; D is possibly TRBD1 (6 bases). The CDR3 has 15 amino acids. Trimming removed 6 bases from V and 3 bases from J, with 18 bases in between.

V is TRBV11-2 and J is TRBJ2-2; D may be TRBD1 (6 bases). The CDR3 is 16 residues long. In germline, CDR1 is SGHAT, CDR2 FQNNGV. The V end was cut by 5 bases, the J end by 5 bases, with 18 bases between. The DNA for the CDR3 is TGTGCCAGCAGCCAATATATGGGGGCTAGGACCGGGGAGCTGTTTTTT. Its translation is CASSQYMGARTGELFF.

This clonotype has a handful of counts. This chain joins TRBV15 and TRBJ1-5; possibly TRBD1 for D (6 bases). The CDR3 totals 16 residues. Trimming shortened V by 5 bases and J by 2 bases, and 16 bases separated the two germline ends. Germline V gives CDR1 LNHNV, CDR2 YYDKDF (reference sequence). CDR3: CATSGTGFVGNQPQHF. Here the CDR3 DNA reads TGTGCCACCAGCGGAACAGGGTTTGTTGGCAATCAGCCCCAGCATTTT.

At least ten counts were recorded for this clonotype. This sequence joins TRBV5-8 and TRBJ1-2; 7 positions agree with TRBD1. Germline CDR1 reads SGHTS; CDR2 reads YDEGEE. The trim removed 6 bases at V and 1 base at J, leaving 6 bases unmatched. The CDR3 is 14 residues long. Here the CDR3 DNA reads TGTGCCAGCACCCAGGGGGGATTTAACTATGGCTACACCTTC. Protein sequence: CASTQGGFNYGYTF.

The table lists this clonotype with a few counts. The V and J genes are TRBV27 and TRBJ2-7; no reliable D call. This CDR3 has 15 amino acids. Trimming took off 0 bases at V and 1 base at J, with 10 bases between the two ends. Germline-derived CDR1 and CDR2 are MNHEY and SMNVEV (reference sequence). CDR3 sequence reads: CASSLSWALSYEQYF. DNA of the CDR3: TGTGCCAGCAGTTTATCTTGGGCTCTATCCTACGAGCAGTACTTC.

The V gene is TRBV2, the J gene TRBJ1-2, with no clear D. The V end was cut by 0 bases, the J end by 0 bases, with 11 bases between. The CDR3 runs to 16 residues. Germline lookup yields CDR1 SNHLY and CDR2 FYNNEI. The CDR3 loop is CASSEAWAGTNYGYTF. The CDR3, as DNA: TGTGCCAGCAGTGAAGCATGGGCGGGTACTAACTATGGCTACACCTTC.

This clonotype was recorded a few times. The V and J genes are TRBV6-6 and TRBJ1-1; a possible D gene is TRBD1 (5 bases). Germline CDR1 MNHNY, CDR2 SVGAGI (reference sequence). The CDR3 is made up of 13 amino acids. The V gene lost 2 bases and the J gene lost 5 bases, with 9 bases spanning the gap. The CDR3 sequence is CASSYGGGTEAFF. CDR3 bases: TGTGCCAGCAGTTACGGGGGGGGGACTGAAGCTTTCTTT.

This clonotype was recorded a few times. The chain joins TRBV5-1 to TRBJ1-4; TRBD1 might be the D (5 bases). The CDR3 has 14 amino acids. Germline lookup yields CDR1 SGHRS and CDR2 YFSETQ. Trimming stripped 0 bases from V and 4 bases from J, with 7 bases between. The CDR3: CASSLGQNNEKLFF. CDR3 DNA: TGCGCCAGCAGCTTGGGACAGAATAATGAAAAACTGTTTTTT.

This clonotype was counted a few times. The chain recombines TRBV3-1 with TRBJ2-5; no clear D. V was shortened by 0 bases and J by 4 bases, with 9 bases between the two germline ends. The germline gives CDR1 LGHDT, CDR2 YNNKEL (reference sequence). The CDR3 loop spans 14 amino acids. This CDR3 is CASSQDQRTETQYF. CDR3 nucleotides: TGTGCCAGCAGCCAAGATCAAAGGACAGAGACCCAGTACTTC.